This T cell receptor (beta chain) emerged from a study of cytomegalovirus exposure and HLA in healthy donors. Study-level background: Findings of an earlier analysis included more than 90 million unique TCR beta sequences from 200 million or so T cells.

Primers included in the PCR were 60 Vbeta and 13 Jbeta primers. Produced via immunoSEQ multiplex PCR; TCRdb's table is partial and in-frame only. The data contain 150,000 to 200,000 clones, 82% of them seen just once; the ten biggest clones take up 1.5%. With regard to this clone: Its antigen is unidentified.

Broader study findings: Analysis performed later showed TCR beta chains linked to HLA being more clonally expanded than equally common others.

Sample: PBMCs. The sequence was collected from a man aged 40-50 years in good health and CMV-seronegative.

CDR3 DNA: TGTGCCAGCAGCTCTTCTACTCAGGGGGCCCGCGTTGGAGATACGCAGTATTTT. Translated: CASSSSTQGARVGDTQYF. The V gene is TRBV7-2, the J gene TRBJ2-3; 8 bases map to TRBD1. This CDR3 is built from 18 residues. CDR1 SGHTA and CDR2 FQGNSA come from the germline V gene. Unmatched junction bases numbered 17, after V lost 4 bases and J lost 5 bases.